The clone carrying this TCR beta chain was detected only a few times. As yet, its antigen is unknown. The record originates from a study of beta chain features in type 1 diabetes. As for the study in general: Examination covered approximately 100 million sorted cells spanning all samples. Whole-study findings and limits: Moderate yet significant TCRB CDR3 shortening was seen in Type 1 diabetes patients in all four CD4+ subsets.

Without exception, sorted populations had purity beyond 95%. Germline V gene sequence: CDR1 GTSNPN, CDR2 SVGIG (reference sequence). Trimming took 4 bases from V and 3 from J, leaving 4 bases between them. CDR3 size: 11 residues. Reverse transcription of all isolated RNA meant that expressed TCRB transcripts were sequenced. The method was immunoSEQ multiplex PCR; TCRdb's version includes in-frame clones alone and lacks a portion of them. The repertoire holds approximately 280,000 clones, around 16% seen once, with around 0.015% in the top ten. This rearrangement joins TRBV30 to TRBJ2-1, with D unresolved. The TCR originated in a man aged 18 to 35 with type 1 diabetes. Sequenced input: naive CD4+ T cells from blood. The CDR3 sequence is CAWKLYNEQFF. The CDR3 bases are TGTGCCTGGAAACTCTACAATGAGCAGTTCTTC. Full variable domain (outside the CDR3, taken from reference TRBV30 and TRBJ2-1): SQTIHQWPATLVQPVGSPLSLECTVEGTSNPNLYWYRQAAGRGLQLLFYSVGIGQISSEVPQNLSASRPQDRQFILSSKKLLLSDSGFYLCAWKLYNEQFFGPGTRLTVL.